This T cell receptor (beta chain) was obtained from a study of shared T cell receptors in the human thymus. V dropped 6 bases and J dropped 4 bases, with 21 bases sitting between them. CDR1 and CDR2 from the germline V gene are MDHEN and SYDVKM. The CDR3 extends over 16 amino acids. Sequencing was performed with immunoSEQ multiplex PCR; in TCRdb, only in-frame clones are kept and a portion is missing. In the table there are about 660,000 clones, around 87% of which are singletons. Separately, the same data were catalogued under a study of human thymus T cells. Per that paper: Infants served as donors; they were healthy and Finnish and were having corrective surgery for congenital heart defects. Thymus was obtained from resections taken during corrective heart surgery. Thymic as well as blood repertoires seemed to favor certain V and J genes unevenly. Related work found strong thymic repertoire overlap between unrelated individuals.

The chain has TRBV28 and TRBJ2-5; a weak D match, TRBD1 (5 bases). Input material: thymocytes. The receptor comes from a boy in the first two years of life with a congenital heart defect. CDR3 region: CASSALKTGDPETQYF. The CDR3 DNA is TGTGCCAGCAGCGCTCTAAAAACAGGTGATCCAGAGACCCAGTACTTC.